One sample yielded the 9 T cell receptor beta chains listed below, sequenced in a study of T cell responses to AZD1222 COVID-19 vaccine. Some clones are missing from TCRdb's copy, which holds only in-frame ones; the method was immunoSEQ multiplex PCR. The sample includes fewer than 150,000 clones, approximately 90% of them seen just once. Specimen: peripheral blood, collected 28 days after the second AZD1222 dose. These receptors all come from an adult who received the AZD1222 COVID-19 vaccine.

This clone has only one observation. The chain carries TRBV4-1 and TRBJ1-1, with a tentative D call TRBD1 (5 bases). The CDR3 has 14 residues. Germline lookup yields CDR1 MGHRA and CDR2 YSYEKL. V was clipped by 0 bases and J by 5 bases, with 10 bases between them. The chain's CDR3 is CASSQDAGPTEAFF. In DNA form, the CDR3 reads TGCGCCAGCAGCCAAGACGCGGGACCTACTGAAGCTTTCTTT.

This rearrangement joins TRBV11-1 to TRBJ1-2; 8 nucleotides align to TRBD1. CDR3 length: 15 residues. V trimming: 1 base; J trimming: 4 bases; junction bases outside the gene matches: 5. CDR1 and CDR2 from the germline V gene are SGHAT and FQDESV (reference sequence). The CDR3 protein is CASSLDRGAFYGYTF. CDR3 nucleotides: TGTGCCAGCAGCTTAGACAGGGGGGCCTTCTATGGCTACACCTTC.

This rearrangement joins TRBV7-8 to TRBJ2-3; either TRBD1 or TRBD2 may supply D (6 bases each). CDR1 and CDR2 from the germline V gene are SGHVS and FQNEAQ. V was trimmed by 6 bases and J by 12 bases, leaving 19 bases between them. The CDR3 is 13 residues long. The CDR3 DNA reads TGTGCCAGCAGTCCACAGGGAGCTAGCGTTCAGTATTTT. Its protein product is CASSPQGASVQYF. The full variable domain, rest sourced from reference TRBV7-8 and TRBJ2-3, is GAGVSQSPRYKVAKRGQDVALRCDPISGHVSLFWYQQALGQGPEFLTYFQNEAQLDKSGLPSDRFFAERPEGSVSTLKIQRTQQEDSAVYLCASSPQGASVQYFGPGTRLTVL.

The CDR3 spells CASSWDRNEELFF. The CDR3 nucleotides are TGTGCCAGCAGTTGGGATCGGAACGAGGAACTGTTTTTT. V and J are TRBV12-3 or TRBV12-4 and TRBJ1-4; D is ambiguous. The CDR3 is 13 amino acids. V lost 4 bases and J 12 bases, leaving 15 bases between the germline ends.

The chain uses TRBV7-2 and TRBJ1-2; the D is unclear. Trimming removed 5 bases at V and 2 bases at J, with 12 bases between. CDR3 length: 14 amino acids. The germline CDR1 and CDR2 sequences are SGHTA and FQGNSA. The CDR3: CASSPFGSNYGYTF. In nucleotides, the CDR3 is TGTGCCAGCAGCCCTTTCGGCAGCAACTATGGCTACACCTTC.

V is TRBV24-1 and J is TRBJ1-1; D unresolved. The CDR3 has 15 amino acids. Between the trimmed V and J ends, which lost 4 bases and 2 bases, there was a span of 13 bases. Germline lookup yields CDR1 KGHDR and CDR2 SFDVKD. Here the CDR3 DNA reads TGTGCCACCAGTGACCACGGGAAGGTAAACACTGAAGCTTTCTTT. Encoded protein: CATSDHGKVNTEAFF.

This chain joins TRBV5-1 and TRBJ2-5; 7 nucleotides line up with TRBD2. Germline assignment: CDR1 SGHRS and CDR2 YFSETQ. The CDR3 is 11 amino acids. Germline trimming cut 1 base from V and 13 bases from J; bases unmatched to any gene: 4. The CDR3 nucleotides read TGCGCCAGCAGCTTGAGCGGGGCTCGGTACTTC. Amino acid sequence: CASSLSGARYF.

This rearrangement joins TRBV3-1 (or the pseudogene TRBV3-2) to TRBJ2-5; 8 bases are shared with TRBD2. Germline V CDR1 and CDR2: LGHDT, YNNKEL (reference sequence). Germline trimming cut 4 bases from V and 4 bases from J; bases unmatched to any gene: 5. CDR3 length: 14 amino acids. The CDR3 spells CASSPHGGGETQYF. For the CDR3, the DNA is TGTGCCAGCAGCCCTCACGGGGGGGGAGAGACCCAGTACTTC.

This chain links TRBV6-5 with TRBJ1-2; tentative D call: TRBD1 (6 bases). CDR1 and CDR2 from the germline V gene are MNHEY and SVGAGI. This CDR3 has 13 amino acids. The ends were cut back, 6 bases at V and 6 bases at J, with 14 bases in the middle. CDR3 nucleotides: TGTGCCAGCAGAATACAGGGTCTTGATGGCTACACCTTC. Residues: CASRIQGLDGYTF.